The clone carrying this T cell receptor beta chain was recorded at least ten times. The V end lost 1 base, the J end lost 1 base, and 4 bases lay between the germline ends. The CDR3 length is 13 residues. Germline loops: CDR1 LGHDT, CDR2 YNNKEL (reference sequence). This entry comes from a study of early T cells in non-severe SARS-CoV-2 infection. MiXCR, applied by TCRdb to the 5' RACE reads, yields one record per CDR3 protein. Among around 82,000 distinct CDR3 sequences, roughly 14% were seen once, and the ten largest hold less than 0.6%. The rearrangement links TRBV3-1 to TRBJ1-1; the D is unclear. What was sequenced was whole blood. The source is an adult who was a healthcare worker with PCR-confirmed SARS-CoV-2 infection or an uninfected control (not recorded which). CDR3 protein: CASSQGPNTEAFF. The CDR3 DNA follows: TGTGCCAGCAGCCAAGGTCCGAACACTGAAGCTTTCTTT. The whole variable domain, filled in from reference TRBV3-1 and TRBJ1-1, reads DTAVSQTPKYLVTQMGNDKSIKCEQNLGHDTMYWYKQDSKKFLKIMFSYNNKELIINETVPNRFSPKSPDKAHLNLHINSLELGDSAVYFCASSQGPNTEAFFGQGTRLTVV.